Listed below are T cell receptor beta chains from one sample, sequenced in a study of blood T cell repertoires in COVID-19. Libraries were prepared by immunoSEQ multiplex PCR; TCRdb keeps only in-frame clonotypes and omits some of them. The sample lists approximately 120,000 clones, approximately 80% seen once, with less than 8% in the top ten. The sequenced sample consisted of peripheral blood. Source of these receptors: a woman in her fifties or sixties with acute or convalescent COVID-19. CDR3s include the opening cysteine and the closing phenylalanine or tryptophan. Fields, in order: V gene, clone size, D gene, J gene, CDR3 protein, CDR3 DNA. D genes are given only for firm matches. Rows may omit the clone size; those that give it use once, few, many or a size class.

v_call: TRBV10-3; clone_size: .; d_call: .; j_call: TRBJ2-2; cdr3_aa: CATHARNTGELFF; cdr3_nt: TGTGCCACCCACGCCAGGAACACCGGGGAGCTGTTTTTT
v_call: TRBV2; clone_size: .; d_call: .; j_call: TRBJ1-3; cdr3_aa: CASSAGHSGNTIYF; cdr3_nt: TGTGCCAGCAGTGCGGGACACTCTGGAAACACCATATATTTT
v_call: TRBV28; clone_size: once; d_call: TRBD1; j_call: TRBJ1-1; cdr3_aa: CASSLPRQGQDMNTEAFF; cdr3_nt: TGTGCCAGCAGTTTACCCCGACAGGGTCAAGATATGAACACTGAAGCTTTCTTT
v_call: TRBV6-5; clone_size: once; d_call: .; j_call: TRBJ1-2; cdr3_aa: CASSSGFYGYTF; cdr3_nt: TGTGCCAGCAGTTCCGGTTTCTATGGCTACACCTTC
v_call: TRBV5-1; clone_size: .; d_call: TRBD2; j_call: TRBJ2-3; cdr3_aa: CASSPLAGGQADTQYF; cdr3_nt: TGCGCCAGCAGCCCCTTGGCGGGGGGCCAGGCGGATACGCAGTATTTT
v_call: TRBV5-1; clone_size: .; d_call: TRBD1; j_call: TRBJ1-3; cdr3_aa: CASSYSVGQADSGNTIYF; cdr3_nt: TGCGCCAGCAGCTACTCGGTCGGACAGGCGGACTCTGGAAACACCATATATTTT
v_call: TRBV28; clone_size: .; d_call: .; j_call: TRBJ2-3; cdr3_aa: CASSSPGTDTQYF; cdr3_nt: TGTGCCAGCAGTTCCCCGGGCACAGATACGCAGTATTTT
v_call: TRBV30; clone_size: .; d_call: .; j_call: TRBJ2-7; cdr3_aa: CAWSRKSGYEQYF; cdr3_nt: TGTGCCTGGAGTAGGAAATCAGGCTACGAGCAGTACTTC
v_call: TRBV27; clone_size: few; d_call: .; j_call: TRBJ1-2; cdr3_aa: CASSLWAGAKGYTF; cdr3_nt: TGTGCCAGCAGTTTATGGGCGGGGGCAAAAGGCTACACCTTC
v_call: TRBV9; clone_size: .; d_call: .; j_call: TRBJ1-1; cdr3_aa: CASSFSGETEAFF; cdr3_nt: TGTGCCAGCAGCTTCTCAGGGGAGACTGAAGCTTTCTTT
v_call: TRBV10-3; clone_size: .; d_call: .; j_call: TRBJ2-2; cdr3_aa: CAISESGGRGVNTGELFF; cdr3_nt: TGTGCCATCAGTGAGTCGGGGGGGCGTGGAGTAAACACCGGGGAGCTGTTTTTT
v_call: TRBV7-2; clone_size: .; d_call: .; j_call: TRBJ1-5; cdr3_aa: CASSLDSQPQHF; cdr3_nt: TGTGCCAGCAGCTTAGACAGTCAGCCCCAGCATTTT
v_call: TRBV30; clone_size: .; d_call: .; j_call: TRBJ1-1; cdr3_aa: CAWSVLWGPGTEAFF; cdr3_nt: TGTGCCTGGAGTGTTTTATGGGGGCCCGGGACTGAAGCTTTCTTT
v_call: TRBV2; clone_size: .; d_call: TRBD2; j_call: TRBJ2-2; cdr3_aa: CASSGRGGRAGELFF; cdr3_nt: TGTGCCAGCAGTGGTCGGGGGGGCCGCGCCGGGGAGCTGTTTTTT
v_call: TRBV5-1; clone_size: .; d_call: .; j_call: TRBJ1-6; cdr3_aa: CASSPRGRDNSPLHF; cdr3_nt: TGCGCCAGCAGCCCCAGGGGAAGGGATAATTCACCCCTCCACTTT
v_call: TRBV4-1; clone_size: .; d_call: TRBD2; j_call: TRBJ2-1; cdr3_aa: CASSQALGGAGEYNEQFF; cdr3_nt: TGCGCCAGCAGCCAAGCCTTAGGTGGGGCGGGGGAATACAATGAGCAGTTCTTC
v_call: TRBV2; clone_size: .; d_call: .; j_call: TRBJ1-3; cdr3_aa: CASSPSRSGNTIYF; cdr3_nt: TGTGCCAGCAGTCCGAGCCGCTCTGGAAACACCATATATTTT
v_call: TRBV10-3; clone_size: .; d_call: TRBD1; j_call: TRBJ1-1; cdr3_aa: CAIAPGQGVTEAFF; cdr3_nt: TGTGCCATCGCGCCGGGACAGGGAGTCACTGAAGCTTTCTTT
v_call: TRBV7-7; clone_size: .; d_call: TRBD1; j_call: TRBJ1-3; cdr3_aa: CASSPGGDTIYF; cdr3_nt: TGTGCCAGCAGCCCAGGGGGAGACACCATATATTTT
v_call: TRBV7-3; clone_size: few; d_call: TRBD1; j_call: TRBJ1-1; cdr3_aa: CASSPTGLLTEAFF; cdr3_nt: TGTGCCAGCAGCCCGACAGGGTTATTAACTGAAGCTTTCTTT
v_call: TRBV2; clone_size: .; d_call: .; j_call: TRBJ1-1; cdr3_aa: CASSEMRRLDTEAFF; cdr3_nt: TGTGCCAGCAGTGAAATGAGGCGATTGGACACTGAAGCTTTCTTT
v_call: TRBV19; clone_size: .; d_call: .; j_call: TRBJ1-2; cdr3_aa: CASSFRTGGYTF; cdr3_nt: TGTGCCAGTAGTTTCAGAACGGGGGGCTACACCTTC
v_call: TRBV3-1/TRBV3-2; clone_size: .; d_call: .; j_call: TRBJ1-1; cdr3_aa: CASSLTANTEAFF; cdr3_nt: TGTGCCAGCAGCCTTACAGCGAACACTGAAGCTTTCTTT
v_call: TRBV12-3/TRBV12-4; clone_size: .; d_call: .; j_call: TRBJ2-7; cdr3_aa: CASSLGFDQQYF; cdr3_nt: TGTGCCAGCAGCCTCGGTTTTGATCAGCAGTACTTC
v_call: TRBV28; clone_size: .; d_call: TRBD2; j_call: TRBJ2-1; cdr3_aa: CASSSIAGGPIYEQFF; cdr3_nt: TGTGCCAGCAGTTCGATAGCGGGGGGCCCGATTTATGAGCAGTTCTTC
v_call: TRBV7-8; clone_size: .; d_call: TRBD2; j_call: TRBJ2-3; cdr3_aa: CASSPRSGTVGGAADTQYF; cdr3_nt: TGTGCCAGCAGCCCCCGGTCGGGTACGGTCGGGGGGGCCGCAGATACGCAGTATTTT
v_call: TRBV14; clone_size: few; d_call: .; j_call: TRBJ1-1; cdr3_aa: CASSQAKGRKAFF; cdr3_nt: TGTGCCAGCAGCCAAGCGAAGGGGCGAAAAGCTTTCTTT
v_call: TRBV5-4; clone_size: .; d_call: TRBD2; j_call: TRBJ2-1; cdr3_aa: CASSLTSGEGNEQFF; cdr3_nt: TGTGCCAGCAGCTTAACTAGCGGGGAAGGCAATGAGCAGTTCTTC
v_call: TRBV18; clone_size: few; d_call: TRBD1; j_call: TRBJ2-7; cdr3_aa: CASSPTNRGAYEQYF; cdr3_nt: TGTGCCAGCTCACCGACGAACAGGGGGGCCTACGAGCAGTACTTC
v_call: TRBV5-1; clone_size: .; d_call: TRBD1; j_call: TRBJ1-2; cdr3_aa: CASRPGTGDGYTF; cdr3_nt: TGCGCCAGCAGACCCGGGACAGGGGATGGCTACACCTTC
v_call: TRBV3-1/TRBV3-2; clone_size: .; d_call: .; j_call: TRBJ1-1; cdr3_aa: CASRSVGKGAGAEAFF; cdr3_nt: TGTGCCAGCAGGAGTGTGGGGAAAGGGGCGGGAGCTGAAGCTTTCTTT
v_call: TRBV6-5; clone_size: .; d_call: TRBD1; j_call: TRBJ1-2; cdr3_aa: CASRPGQGLNYGYTF; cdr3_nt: TGTGCCAGCAGGCCGGGACAGGGATTAAACTATGGCTACACCTTC
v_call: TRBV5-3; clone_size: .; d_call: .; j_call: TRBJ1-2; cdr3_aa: CAGGTFSKAVNYGYTF; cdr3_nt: TGTGCCGGTGGTACTTTTTCAAAGGCGGTTAACTATGGCTACACCTTC
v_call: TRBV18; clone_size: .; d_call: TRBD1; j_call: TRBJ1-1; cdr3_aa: CASSPARGIGTEAFF; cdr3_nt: TGTGCCAGCTCACCAGCCAGGGGGATCGGAACTGAAGCTTTCTTT
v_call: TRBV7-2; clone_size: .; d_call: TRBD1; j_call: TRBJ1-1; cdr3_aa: CASSARGVKAFF; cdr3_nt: TGTGCCAGCAGCGCCAGGGGGGTTAAAGCTTTCTTT
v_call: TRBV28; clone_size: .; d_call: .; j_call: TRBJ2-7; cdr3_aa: CASTPTERRDYEQYF; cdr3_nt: TGTGCCAGCACCCCTACGGAGAGACGGGACTACGAGCAGTACTTC
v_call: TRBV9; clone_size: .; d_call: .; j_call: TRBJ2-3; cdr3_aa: CASSPRGRFDTQYF; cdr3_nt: TGTGCCAGCAGCCCCCGGGGTCGCTTCGATACGCAGTATTTT
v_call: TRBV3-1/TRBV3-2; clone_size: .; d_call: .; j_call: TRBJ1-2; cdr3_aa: CASSRESNYGYTF; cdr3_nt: TGTGCCAGCAGCCGGGAGTCTAACTATGGCTACACCTTC
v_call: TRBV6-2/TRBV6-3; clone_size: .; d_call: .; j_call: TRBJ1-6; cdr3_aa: CASSPSGFSSPLHF; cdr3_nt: TGTGCCAGCAGTCCCAGCGGTTTTAGTTCACCCCTCCACTTT
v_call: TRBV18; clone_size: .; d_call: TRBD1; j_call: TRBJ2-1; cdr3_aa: CASSPKQGAYNEQFF; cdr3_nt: TGTGCCAGCTCACCGAAGCAGGGGGCCTACAATGAGCAGTTCTTC
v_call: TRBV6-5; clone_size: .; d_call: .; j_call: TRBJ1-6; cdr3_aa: CASSRTGTGSPLHF; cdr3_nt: TGTGCCAGCAGTCGTACGGGTACTGGTTCACCCCTCCACTTT
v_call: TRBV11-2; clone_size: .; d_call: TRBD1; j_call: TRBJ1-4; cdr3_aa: CASSLGTGVTAGEKLFF; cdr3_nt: TGTGCCAGCAGCCTAGGGACAGGGGTGACCGCCGGTGAAAAACTGTTTTTT